This T cell receptor beta chain was sequenced for a study of vaccination effects on CD4 cells after COVID-19 (dated by TCRdb to between 2021 and 2023). Describing the broader study: Each participant received two doses of an mRNA SARS-CoV-2 vaccine, either BNT162b2 or mRNA-1273. The full study included roughly 10 COVID-19 convalescent patients and several SARS-CoV-2-naive healthy vaccine recipients. Pre-vaccine samples were collected from a couple of convalescent patients 16 days and one week before the first dose, corresponding to 142 and 148 days after COVID-19 diagnosis. The Oncomine TCR Beta short-read assay on an Illumina iSeq 100 was used to sequence cultures from other donors in the study. SARS-CoV-2 spike-specific CD4+ TCR repertoires were compared before and after mRNA vaccination in COVID-19 convalescent patients and in infection-naive vaccine recipients.

Library preparation employed the immunoSEQ multiplex PCR assay. DNA from the cultured and isolated CD4+ T cells underwent TCR beta CDR3 sequencing. The published analysis was carried out like this. Non-productive TCR sequences were discarded, and reads were trimmed to the CDR3 region, with only CDR3s of 7 or more amino acids retained. Antigen-specific clonotypes were identified with the MANAFEST web app by comparing expansion in peptide wells against reference cultures. To count as positive, a clone had to show expansion at FDR<0.05 compared with the reference and with all other wells, an odds ratio above 5, and a frequency above 0.1% in two replicate wells. Clonotypes significantly expanded in SARS-CoV-2 spike wells and in at least one common cold coronavirus spike condition were defined as cross-reactive. CDR3 similarity was assessed by Levenshtein distance with the stringdist R package, and unrooted trees were built with ape in R 3.6.1. The table was pulled from immuneACCESS by TCRdb, which kept in-frame rearrangements only. Such tables lose some clones; where checked, under half of the loss comes from unresolved V genes, and the rest has no known cause. From that table come the V and J calls and clone size; the DNA was used to work out D and trimming. The sample table records about 19,000 clones; 74% of these occur just once. Roughly 17% of the sample is held by the ten biggest clonotypes.

CDR1 LGHNA and CDR2 YSLEER are derived from the germline V gene. The CDR3, from cysteine to phenylalanine, totals 14 residues. The retained sequence is limited to the CDR3, 42 bases, with the frame set at the first base. Trimming at the junction amounts to 0 bases on V and 2 bases on J, and the germline ends lie 7 bases apart. To identify antigen-specific CD4+ T cell clonotypes by their expansion, the ViraFEST assay first stimulated PBMC with viral peptide pools and then applied TCR sequencing. After around ten days of culture, CD4+ T cells were isolated with the EasySep CD4+ T cell isolation kit. Convalescent patients had PCR-confirmed SARS-CoV-2 infection between March and December 2020, before Alpha, Beta and Delta variants emerged in the United States. A few million PBMC per well were cultured with about 9.6 ug/ml peptides in IMDM containing roughly 5% human AB serum, approximately 10 IU/ml IL-2 and gentamicin. Half of the culture medium was replaced with fresh IL-2-containing medium on days 3 and 7. Unless noted otherwise, every peptide stimulation condition was grown in triplicate wells. Using Ficoll-Paque Plus gradient centrifugation, PBMC were separated from whole blood and then either used fresh or cryopreserved at -140C. Overlapping peptide pools spanned the spike proteins of SARS-CoV-2 and the common cold coronaviruses HCoV-NL63, HCoV-OC43 and HCoV-229E. The QIAamp micro DNA kit was used to extract genomic DNA from the cultured CD4+ T cells.

Notes on this clone: No antigen is known for it. Base qualities are not at hand, and no much larger clone is one base apart.

Results and caveats for the whole study, not just this receptor: Limitations of the study were the small number of convalescent patients and the absence of early post-infection timepoints. For convalescent patients, new clones induced by the vaccine made up most of the post-vaccine spike-reactive repertoire, and these new clones were largely distinct from the clones induced by infection. Both infection-induced and vaccine-induced clones contracted markedly at late post-vaccination timepoints, which is consistent with waning T cell responses.

This specimen consisted of CD4+ T cells from PBMCs cultured with SARS-CoV-2 spike peptides, obtained before COVID-19 vaccination. According to the study, the label for this sample's cell subset or site signals: SARS-CoV-2 spike overlapping peptide pool stimulation. The rearranged segments are TRBV4-3 and TRBJ1-1; there is no confident call for the D gene. This receptor was obtained from a human donor who had a prior SARS-CoV-2 infection. The encoded CDR3 is CASSQDWVNTEAFF. The DNA sequence follows: TGCGCCAGCAGCCAAGATTGGGTAAACACTGAAGCTTTCTTT.